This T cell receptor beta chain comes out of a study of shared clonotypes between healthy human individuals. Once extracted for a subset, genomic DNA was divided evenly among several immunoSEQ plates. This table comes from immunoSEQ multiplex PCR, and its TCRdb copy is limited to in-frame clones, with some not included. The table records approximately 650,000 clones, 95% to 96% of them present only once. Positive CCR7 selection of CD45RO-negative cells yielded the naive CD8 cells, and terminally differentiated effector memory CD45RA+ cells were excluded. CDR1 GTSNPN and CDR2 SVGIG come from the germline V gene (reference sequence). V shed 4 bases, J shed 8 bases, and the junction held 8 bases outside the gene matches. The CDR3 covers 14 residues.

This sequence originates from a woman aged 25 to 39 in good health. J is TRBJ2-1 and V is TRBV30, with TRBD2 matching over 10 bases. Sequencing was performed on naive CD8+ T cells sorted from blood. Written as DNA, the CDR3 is TGTGCCTGGAATATAGCGGGAGGTCGAGATGAGCAGTTCTTC. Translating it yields CAWNIAGGRDEQFF.